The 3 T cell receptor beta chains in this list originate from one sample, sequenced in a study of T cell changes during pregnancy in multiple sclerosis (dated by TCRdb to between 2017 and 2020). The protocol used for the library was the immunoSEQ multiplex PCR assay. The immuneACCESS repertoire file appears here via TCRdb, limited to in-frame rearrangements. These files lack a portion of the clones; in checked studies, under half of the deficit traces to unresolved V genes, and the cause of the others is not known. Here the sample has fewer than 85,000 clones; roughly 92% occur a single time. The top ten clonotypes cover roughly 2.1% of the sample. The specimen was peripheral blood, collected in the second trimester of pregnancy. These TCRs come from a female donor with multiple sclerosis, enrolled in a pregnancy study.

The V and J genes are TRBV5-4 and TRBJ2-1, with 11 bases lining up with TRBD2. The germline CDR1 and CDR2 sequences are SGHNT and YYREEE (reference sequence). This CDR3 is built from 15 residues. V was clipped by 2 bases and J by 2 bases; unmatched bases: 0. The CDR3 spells CASSLLAGAYNEQFF. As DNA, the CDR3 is TGTGCCAGCAGCTTACTAGCGGGAGCCTACAATGAGCAGTTCTTC.

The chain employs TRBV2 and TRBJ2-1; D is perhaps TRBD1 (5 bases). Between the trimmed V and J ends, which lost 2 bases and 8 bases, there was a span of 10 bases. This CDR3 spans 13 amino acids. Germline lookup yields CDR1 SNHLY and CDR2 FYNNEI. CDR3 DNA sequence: TGTGCCAGCAGTGAACAGGGTTTCGATGAGCAGTTCTTC. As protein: CASSEQGFDEQFF. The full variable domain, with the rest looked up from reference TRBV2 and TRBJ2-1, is EPEVTQTPSHQVTQMGQEVILRCVPISNHLYFYWYRQILGQKVEFLVSFYNNEISEKSEIFDDQFSVERPDGSNFTLKIRSTKLEDSAMYFCASSEQGFDEQFFGPGTRLTVL.

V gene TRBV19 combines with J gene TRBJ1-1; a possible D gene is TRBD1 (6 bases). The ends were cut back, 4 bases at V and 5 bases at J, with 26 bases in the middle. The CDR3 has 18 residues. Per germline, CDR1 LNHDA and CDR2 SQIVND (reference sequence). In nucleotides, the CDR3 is TGTGCCAGTAGTACGGGGGGCAGGCTGGCAGGATTCGAAACTGAAGCTTTCTTT. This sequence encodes CASSTGGRLAGFETEAFF.